The rows below give T cell receptor beta chains drawn from one sample of a study of T-cell reconstitution after alpha-beta-depleted transplantation in children. TCRdb reanalysed the PCR reads using MiXCR and keeps one entry per CDR3 protein. Counted here are roughly 250,000 distinct CDR3 sequences, roughly 8.2% occurring once; the ten biggest clones make up roughly 5.8%. The sequencing used PBMCs, mostly from graft donor cells, collected 180 days after TCRalphabeta/CD19-depleted stem cell transplant. Receptor source: a male patient under 18 who had a stem cell transplant for acute lymphoblastic leukemia, so the T cells may come from the graft donor. CDR3s include the opening cysteine and the closing phenylalanine or tryptophan. The order of the fields is CDR3 protein, CDR3 DNA, CDR3 length, V gene, J gene, D gene, clone size. The D gene is left open where the match is weak. A row's size may be missing; if present it is once, few, many or a size class.

CASSQDRDTHEQYF	TGTGCCAGCAGCCAAGATAGGGACACCCACGAGCAGTACTTC	14	TRBV4-2	TRBJ2-7	.	few
CSARVNQRVLGDTQYF	TGCAGTGCTAGGGTGAACCAAAGGGTACTAGGAGATACGCAGTATTTT	16	TRBV20-1	TRBJ2-3	.	many
CASTDRRNIQYF	TGTGCCAGCACCGACAGGAGGAACATTCAGTACTTC	12	TRBV6-5	TRBJ2-4	.	many
CASSVVTGRNTEAFF	TGTGCCAGCAGCGTAGTGACAGGGAGGAACACTGAAGCTTTCTTT	15	TRBV9	TRBJ1-1	TRBD1	few
CASSYFSGNTEAFF	TGTGCCAGCAGTTACTTTTCAGGGAACACTGAAGCTTTCTTT	14	TRBV6-5	TRBJ1-1	.	.
CASALLGLAAPYNEQFF	TGCGCCAGCGCCCTCCTCGGGCTAGCGGCCCCATACAATGAGCAGTTCTTC	17	TRBV5-1	TRBJ2-1	TRBD2	many
CASSQVPANYEQYF	TGCGCCAGCAGCCAAGTCCCGGCAAACTACGAGCAGTACTTC	14	TRBV4-1	TRBJ2-7	.	many
CASGLVPGYEQYF	TGTGCTAGTGGTTTGGTACCAGGGTACGAGCAGTACTTC	13	TRBV12-5	TRBJ2-7	.	many
CASYSGRAYEQYF	TGTGCCAGCTATAGCGGGAGAGCCTACGAGCAGTACTTC	13	TRBV10-3	TRBJ2-7	TRBD2	many
CASSQDRHQPQHF	TGTGCCAGCAGCCAAGATCGCCATCAGCCCCAGCATTTT	13	TRBV4-2	TRBJ1-5	.	many
CASSLGISGYEQYF	TGTGCCAGCAGTTTGGGTATTAGCGGGTACGAGCAGTACTTC	14	TRBV12-3/TRBV12-4	TRBJ2-7	TRBD2	many
CSARPRPSLASASSGANVLTF	TGCAGTGCCCGGCCTAGGCCCTCTCTGGCTAGCGCCTCCTCTGGGGCCAACGTCCTGACTTTC	21	TRBV20-1	TRBJ2-6	.	.
CSVEIAGGYEQYF	TGCAGCGTTGAAATAGCGGGAGGCTACGAGCAGTACTTC	13	TRBV29-1	TRBJ2-7	TRBD2	many
CASSLEVQETQYF	TGCGCCAGCAGCTTGGAGGTTCAAGAGACCCAGTACTTC	13	TRBV5-1	TRBJ2-5	.	many
CASSFPTGNYGYTF	TGTGCCAGCAGTTTTCCGACAGGGAACTATGGCTACACCTTC	14	TRBV6-5	TRBJ1-2	TRBD1	many
CSTRRNTEAFF	TGCAGTACTCGACGGAACACTGAAGCTTTCTTT	11	TRBV20-1	TRBJ1-1	.	many
CASSLRQGTDTQYF	TGTGCCAGCAGTTTGAGACAGGGCACAGATACGCAGTATTTT	14	TRBV28	TRBJ2-3	.	many
CASSYPLAGGQIDTQYF	TGTGCCAGCAGTTACCCCCTAGCGGGGGGGCAAATAGATACGCAGTATTTT	17	TRBV6-2/TRBV6-3	TRBJ2-3	TRBD2	.
CASSAKRSGAGSSGANVLTF	TGTGCCAGCAGTGCCAAAAGGTCGGGCGCTGGGAGCTCTGGGGCCAACGTCCTGACTTTC	20	TRBV6-1	TRBJ2-6	.	many
CSASFGGQGTGELFF	TGCAGTGCTAGCTTTGGGGGGCAGGGCACCGGGGAGCTGTTTTTT	15	TRBV20-1	TRBJ2-2	.	many